The 9 T cell receptor beta chains in this list originate from one sample, sequenced in a study of shared clonotypes between healthy human individuals. The repertoire was sequenced with immunoSEQ multiplex PCR; TCRdb's copy has only in-frame clones and lacks some. The sample includes about 180,000 clones, over 85% of them seen just once. The sample was naive CD4+ T cells sorted from blood. The subset: CD45RA+ positively selected. The receptors shown here come from a woman aged 25-40 years in good health.

The CDR3 sequence: CASSLDGTAAYF. Written as DNA, the CDR3 is TGTGCCAGCAGTTTGGATGGGACGGCGGCGTACTTC. The chain combines TRBV27 with TRBJ2-4, with D tentatively TRBD1 or TRBD2 (5 bases each). CDR1 is MNHEY, CDR2 SMNVEV, per germline (reference sequence). The CDR3 covers 12 residues. V lost 3 bases and J lost 15, with 15 bases in between.

The chain uses TRBV7-9 and TRBJ2-5, with D hard to call. CDR1 and CDR2 from the germline V gene are SEHNR and FQNEAQ (reference sequence). The V gene lost 5 bases and the J gene lost 6 bases, with 7 bases spanning the gap. CDR3 length: 11 residues. Here the CDR3 DNA reads TGTGCCAGCAGCGGAACAAAGACCCAGTACTTC. It encodes CASSGTKTQYF.

This chain uses TRBV19 with TRBJ2-7, with 10 bases lining up with TRBD2. V lost 3 bases, J lost 6 bases, and 8 bases stayed unmatched. Germline CDR1 LNHDA, CDR2 SQIVND (reference sequence). The CDR3 spans 15 residues. CDR3 loop: CASSIALAGTGEQYF. The CDR3 region has the DNA TGTGCCAGTAGTATCGCACTAGCGGGGACAGGCGAGCAGTACTTC. Looking up the rest from reference TRBV19 and TRBJ2-7 gives the full variable domain: DGGITQSPKYLFRKEGQNVTLSCEQNLNHDAMYWYRQDPGQGLRLIYYSQIVNDFQKGDIAEGYSVSREKKESFPLTVTSAQKNPTAFYLCASSIALAGTGEQYFGPGTRLTVT.

The chain recombines TRBV18 with TRBJ1-5; D possibly corresponds to TRBD1 (5 bases). The CDR3 runs to 15 residues. The ends were cut back, 3 bases at V and 2 bases at J, with 11 bases in the middle. Germline CDR1 and CDR2: KGHSH and LQKENI. The CDR3 sequence is CASSPGQEGNQPQHF. CDR3 in DNA: TGTGCCAGCTCACCGGGGCAGGAGGGCAATCAGCCCCAGCATTTT. Using reference TRBV18 and TRBJ1-5 for the parts outside the CDR3, the full variable domain is NAGVMQNPRHLVRRRGQEARLRCSPMKGHSHVYWYRQLPEEGLKFMVYLQKENIIDESGMPKERFSAEFPKEGPSILRIQQVVRGDSAAYFCASSPGQEGNQPQHFGDGTRLSIL.

V gene TRBV18 combines with J gene TRBJ2-1; D gene ambiguous. CDR3 length equals 13 residues. The germline gives CDR1 KGHSH, CDR2 LQKENI. The ends were cut back, 1 base at V and 6 bases at J, with 7 bases in the middle. The DNA for the CDR3 is TGTGCCAGCTCACCACAGTCAGGCAATGAGCAGTTCTTC. It encodes CASSPQSGNEQFF.

V gene TRBV6-1 combines with J gene TRBJ2-7; TRBD1 matches at 9 bases. This CDR3 contains 15 residues. Germline CDR1 and CDR2: MNHNS and SASEGT. Germline trimming cut 5 bases from V and 4 bases from J; bases unmatched to any gene: 9. Here the CDR3 DNA reads TGTGCCAGCAGTTCATTAGGGACAGGGACATACGAGCAGTACTTC. Protein product: CASSSLGTGTYEQYF.

The chain employs TRBV6-4 and TRBJ2-5, with D perhaps TRBD2 (6 bases). Near its end, the DNA agrees better with TRBJ2-7, so the J call may be wrong. Germline values: CDR1 MRHNA, CDR2 SNTAGT. There are 15 residues in the CDR3. DNA for the CDR3: TGTGCCAGCAGTACGTCTTTGCGGAGGGATTACGAGCAGTACTTC. This encodes CASSTSLRRDYEQYF.

This rearrangement joins TRBV4-1 to TRBJ2-2, with a weak D call TRBD1 (6 bases). Germline V gene data show CDR1 as MGHRA and CDR2 as YSYEKL. CDR3 size: 16 residues. Trimming shortened V by 4 bases and J by 5 bases, and 17 bases separated the two germline ends. CDR3: CASSPTPRGRTGELFF. The CDR3 nucleotides are TGCGCCAGCAGCCCCACCCCCAGGGGAAGGACCGGGGAGCTGTTTTTT.

V is TRBV5-1 and J is TRBJ1-6; perhaps TRBD1 as D (5 bases). V lost 4 bases to trimming and J lost 5 bases, with 16 bases between them. CDR1 SGHRS and CDR2 YFSETQ come from the germline V gene. The CDR3 length is 16 residues. CDR3 loop: CASSGGGATDNSPLHF. Written as DNA, the CDR3 is TGCGCCAGCAGCGGTGGAGGGGCGACCGATAATTCACCCCTCCACTTT.